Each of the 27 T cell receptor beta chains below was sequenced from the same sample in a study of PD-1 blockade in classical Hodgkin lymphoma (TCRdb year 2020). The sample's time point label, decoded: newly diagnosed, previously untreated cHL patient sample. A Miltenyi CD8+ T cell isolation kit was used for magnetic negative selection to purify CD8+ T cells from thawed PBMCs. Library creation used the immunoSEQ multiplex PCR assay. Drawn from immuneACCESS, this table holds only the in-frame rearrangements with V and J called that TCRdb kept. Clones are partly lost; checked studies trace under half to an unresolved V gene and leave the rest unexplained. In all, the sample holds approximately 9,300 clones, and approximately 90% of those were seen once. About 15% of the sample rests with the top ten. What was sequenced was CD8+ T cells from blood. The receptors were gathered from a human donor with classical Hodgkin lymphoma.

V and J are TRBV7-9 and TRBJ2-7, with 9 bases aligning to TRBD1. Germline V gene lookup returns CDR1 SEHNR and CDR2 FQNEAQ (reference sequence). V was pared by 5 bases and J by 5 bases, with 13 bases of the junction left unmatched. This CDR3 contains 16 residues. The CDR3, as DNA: TGTGCCAGCAGCCCAACTTCGTGGGACAGGGTCCACGAGCAGTACTTC. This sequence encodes CASSPTSWDRVHEQYF.

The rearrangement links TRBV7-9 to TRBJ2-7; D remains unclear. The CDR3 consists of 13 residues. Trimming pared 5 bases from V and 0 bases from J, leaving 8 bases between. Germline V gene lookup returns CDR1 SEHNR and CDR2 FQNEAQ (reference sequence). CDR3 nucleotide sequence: TGTGCCAGCAGCCCCCGCAGCTCCTACGAGCAGTACTTC. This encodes CASSPRSSYEQYF.

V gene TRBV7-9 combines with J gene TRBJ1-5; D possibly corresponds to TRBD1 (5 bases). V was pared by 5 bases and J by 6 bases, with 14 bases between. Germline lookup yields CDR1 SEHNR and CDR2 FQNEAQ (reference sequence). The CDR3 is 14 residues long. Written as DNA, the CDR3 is TGTGCCAGCAGCCCCGGACAATTGGGTCAGCCCCAGCATTTT. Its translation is CASSPGQLGQPQHF. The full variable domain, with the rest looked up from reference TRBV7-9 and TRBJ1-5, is DTGVSQNPRHKITKRGQNVTFRCDPISEHNRLYWYRQTLGQGPEFLTYFQNEAQLEKSRLLSDRFSAERPKGSFSTLEIQRTEQGDSAMYLCASSPGQLGQPQHFGDGTRLSIL.

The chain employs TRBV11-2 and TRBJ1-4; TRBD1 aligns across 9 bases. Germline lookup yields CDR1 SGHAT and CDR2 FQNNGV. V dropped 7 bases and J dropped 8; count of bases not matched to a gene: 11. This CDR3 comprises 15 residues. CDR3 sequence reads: CASTIDRGVAEKLFF. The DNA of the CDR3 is TGTGCCAGCACCATCGACAGGGGGGTCGCGGAAAAACTGTTTTTT.

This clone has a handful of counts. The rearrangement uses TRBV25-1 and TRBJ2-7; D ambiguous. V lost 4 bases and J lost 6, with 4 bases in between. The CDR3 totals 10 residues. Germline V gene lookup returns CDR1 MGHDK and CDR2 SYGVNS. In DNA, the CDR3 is TGTGCCAGCAGTGCGGGCGAGCAGTACTTC. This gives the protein CASSAGEQYF.

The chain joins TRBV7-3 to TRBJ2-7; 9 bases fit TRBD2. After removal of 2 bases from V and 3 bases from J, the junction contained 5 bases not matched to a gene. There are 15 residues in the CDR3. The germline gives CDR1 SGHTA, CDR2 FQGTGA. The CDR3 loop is CASSLSSGTHYEQYF. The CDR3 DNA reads TGTGCCAGCAGCTTATCTAGCGGGACGCACTACGAGCAGTACTTC. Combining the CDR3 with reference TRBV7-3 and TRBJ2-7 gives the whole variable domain GAGVSQTPSNKVTEKGKYVELRCDPISGHTALYWYRQSLGQGPEFLIYFQGTGAADDSGLPNDRFFAVRPEGSVSTLKIQRTERGDSAVYLCASSLSSGTHYEQYFGPGTRLTVT.

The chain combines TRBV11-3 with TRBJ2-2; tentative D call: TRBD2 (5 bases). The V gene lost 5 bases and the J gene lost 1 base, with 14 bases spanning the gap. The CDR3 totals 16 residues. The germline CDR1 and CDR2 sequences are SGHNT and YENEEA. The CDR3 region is CASSLEGRLNTGELFF. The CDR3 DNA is TGTGCCAGCAGCCTTGAGGGCAGATTGAACACCGGGGAGCTGTTTTTT.

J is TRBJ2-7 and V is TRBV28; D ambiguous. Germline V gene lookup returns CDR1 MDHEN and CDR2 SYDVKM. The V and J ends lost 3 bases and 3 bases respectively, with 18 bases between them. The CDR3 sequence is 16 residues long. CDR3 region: CASSFEPVVLLYEQYF. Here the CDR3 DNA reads TGTGCCAGCAGTTTTGAGCCGGTCGTACTCCTCTACGAGCAGTACTTC.

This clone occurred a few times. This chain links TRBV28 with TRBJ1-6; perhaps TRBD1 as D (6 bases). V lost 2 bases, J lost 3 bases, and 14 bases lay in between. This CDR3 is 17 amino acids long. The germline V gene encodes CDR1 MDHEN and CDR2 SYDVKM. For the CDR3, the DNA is TGTGCCAGCAGTTTACCGGGGGACAAAGACTATAATTCACCCCTCCACTTT. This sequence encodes CASSLPGDKDYNSPLHF.

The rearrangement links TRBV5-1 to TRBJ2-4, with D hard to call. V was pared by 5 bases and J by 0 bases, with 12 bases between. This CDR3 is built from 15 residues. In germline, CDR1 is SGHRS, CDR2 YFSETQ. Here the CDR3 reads CASRMGSLAKNIQYF. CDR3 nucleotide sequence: TGCGCCAGCAGGATGGGATCACTAGCCAAAAACATTCAGTACTTC.

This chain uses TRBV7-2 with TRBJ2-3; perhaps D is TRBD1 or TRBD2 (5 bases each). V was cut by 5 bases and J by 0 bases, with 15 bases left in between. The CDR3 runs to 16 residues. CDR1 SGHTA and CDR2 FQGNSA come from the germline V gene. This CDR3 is CASSDGTSPSTDTQYF. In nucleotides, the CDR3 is TGTGCCAGCAGCGATGGGACCTCCCCTAGCACAGATACGCAGTATTTT.

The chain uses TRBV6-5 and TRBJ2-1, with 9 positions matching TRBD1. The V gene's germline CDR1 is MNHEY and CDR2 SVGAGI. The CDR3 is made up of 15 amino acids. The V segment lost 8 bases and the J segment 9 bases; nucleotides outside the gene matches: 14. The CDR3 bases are TGTGCCAGCGGCCCTCAGGGACAGGGAAGAGGTGAGCAGTTCTTC. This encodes CASGPQGQGRGEQFF.

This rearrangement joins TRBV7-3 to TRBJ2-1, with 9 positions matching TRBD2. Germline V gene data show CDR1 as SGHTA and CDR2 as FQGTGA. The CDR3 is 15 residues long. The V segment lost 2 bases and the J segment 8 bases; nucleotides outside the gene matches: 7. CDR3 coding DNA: TGTGCCAGCAGCTTAGGCGGGGGGGCCGGAGATGAGCAGTTCTTC. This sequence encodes CASSLGGGAGDEQFF.

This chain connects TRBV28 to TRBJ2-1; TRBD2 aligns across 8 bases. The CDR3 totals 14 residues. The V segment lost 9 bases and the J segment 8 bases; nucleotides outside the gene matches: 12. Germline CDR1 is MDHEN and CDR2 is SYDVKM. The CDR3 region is CASTLAGGGYEQFF. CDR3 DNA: TGTGCCAGTACCTTGGCGGGGGGAGGGTATGAGCAGTTCTTC.

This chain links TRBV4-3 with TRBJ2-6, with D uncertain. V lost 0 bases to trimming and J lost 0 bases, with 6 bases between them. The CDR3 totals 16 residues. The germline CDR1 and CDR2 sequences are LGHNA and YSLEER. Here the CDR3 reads CASSQDSSSGANVLTF. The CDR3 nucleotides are TGCGCCAGCAGCCAAGATTCCAGCTCTGGGGCCAACGTCCTGACTTTC.

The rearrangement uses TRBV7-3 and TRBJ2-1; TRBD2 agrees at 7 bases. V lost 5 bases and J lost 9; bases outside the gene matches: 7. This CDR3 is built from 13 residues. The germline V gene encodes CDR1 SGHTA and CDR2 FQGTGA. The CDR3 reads CASSLGLVGEQFF. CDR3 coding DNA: TGTGCCAGCAGCCTAGGACTAGTCGGTGAGCAGTTCTTC.

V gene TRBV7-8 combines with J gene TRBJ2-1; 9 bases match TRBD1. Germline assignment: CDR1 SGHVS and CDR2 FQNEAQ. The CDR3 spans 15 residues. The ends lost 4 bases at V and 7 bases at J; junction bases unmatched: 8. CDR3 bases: TGTGCCAGCAGCTCGTCGGGACAGGGCCAAAATGAGCAGTTCTTC. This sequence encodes CASSSSGQGQNEQFF.

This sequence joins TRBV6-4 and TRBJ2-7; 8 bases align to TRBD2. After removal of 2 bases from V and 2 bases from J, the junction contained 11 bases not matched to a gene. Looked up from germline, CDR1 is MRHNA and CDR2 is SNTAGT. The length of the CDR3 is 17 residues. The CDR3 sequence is CASSDRRGGGPTYEQYF. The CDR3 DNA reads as TGTGCCAGCAGTGACCGTAGAGGCGGGGGGCCTACCTACGAGCAGTACTTC.

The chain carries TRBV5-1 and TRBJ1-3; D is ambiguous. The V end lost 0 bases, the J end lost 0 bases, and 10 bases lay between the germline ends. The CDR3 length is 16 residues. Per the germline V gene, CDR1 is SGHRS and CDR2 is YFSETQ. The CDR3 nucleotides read TGCGCCAGCAGCTTGGAGCCAGGTTCCTCTGGAAACACCATATATTTT. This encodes CASSLEPGSSGNTIYF.

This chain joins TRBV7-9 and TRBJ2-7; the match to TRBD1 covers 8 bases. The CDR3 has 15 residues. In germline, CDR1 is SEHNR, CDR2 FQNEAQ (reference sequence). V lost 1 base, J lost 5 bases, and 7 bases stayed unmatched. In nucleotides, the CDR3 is TGTGCCAGCAGCTTAGAGGGACAGGCCCCACACGAGCAGTACTTC. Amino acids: CASSLEGQAPHEQYF.

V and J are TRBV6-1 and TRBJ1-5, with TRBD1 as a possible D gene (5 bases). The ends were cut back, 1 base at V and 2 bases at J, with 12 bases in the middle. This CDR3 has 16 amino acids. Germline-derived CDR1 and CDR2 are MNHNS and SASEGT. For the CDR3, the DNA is TGTGCCAGCAGTGAAGAGGAGGGGCTCGGCAATCAGCCCCAGCATTTT. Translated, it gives CASSEEEGLGNQPQHF.

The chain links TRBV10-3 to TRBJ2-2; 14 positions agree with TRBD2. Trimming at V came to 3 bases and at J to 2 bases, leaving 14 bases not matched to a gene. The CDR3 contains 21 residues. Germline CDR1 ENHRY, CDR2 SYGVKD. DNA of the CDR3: TGTGCCATCAGTGAACCCGGACTAGCGGGGGGTCTAGGAGATAACACCGGGGAGCTGTTTTTT. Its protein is CAISEPGLAGGLGDNTGELFF.

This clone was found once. CDR3 sequence reads: CASSPTGGRDIGTEAFF. CDR3 DNA sequence: TGTGCCAGCAGCCCAACAGGGGGGCGAGATATAGGTACTGAAGCTTTCTTT. The chain employs TRBV9 and TRBJ1-1; 8 bases align to TRBD1. J gave up 5 bases and V 4 bases, and 16 bases lay outside the gene matches. The CDR3 runs to 17 residues. Germline V gene sequence: CDR1 SGDLS, CDR2 YYNGEE.

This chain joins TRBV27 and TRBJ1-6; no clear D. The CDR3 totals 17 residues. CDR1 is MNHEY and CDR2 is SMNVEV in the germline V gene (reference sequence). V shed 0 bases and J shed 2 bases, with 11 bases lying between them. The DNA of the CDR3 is TGTGCCAGCAGTTTATCCGCCGGGATCCCCTATAATTCACCCCTCCACTTT. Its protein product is CASSLSAGIPYNSPLHF.

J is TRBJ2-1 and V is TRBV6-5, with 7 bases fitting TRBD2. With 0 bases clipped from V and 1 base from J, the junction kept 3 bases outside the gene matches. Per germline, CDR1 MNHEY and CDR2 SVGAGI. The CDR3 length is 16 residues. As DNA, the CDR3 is TGTGCCAGCAGTTACTCGGGGCGGGGGTCCTACAATGAGCAGTTCTTC. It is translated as CASSYSGRGSYNEQFF.

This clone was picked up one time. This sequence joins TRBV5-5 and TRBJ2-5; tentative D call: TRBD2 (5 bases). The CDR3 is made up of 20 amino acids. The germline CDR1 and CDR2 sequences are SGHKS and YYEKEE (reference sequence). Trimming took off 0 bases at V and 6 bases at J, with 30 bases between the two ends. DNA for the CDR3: TGTGCCAGCAGCTTGGGTTTTCTCGTCCAGGCCGAAACTGCGGGCAAGACCCAGTACTTC. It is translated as CASSLGFLVQAETAGKTQYF.

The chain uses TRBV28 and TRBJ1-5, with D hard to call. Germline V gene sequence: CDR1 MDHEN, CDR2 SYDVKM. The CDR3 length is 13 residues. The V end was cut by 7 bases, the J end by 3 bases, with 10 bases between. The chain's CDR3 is CASTTGINQPQHF. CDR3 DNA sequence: TGTGCCAGCACCACCGGAATCAATCAGCCCCAGCATTTT.